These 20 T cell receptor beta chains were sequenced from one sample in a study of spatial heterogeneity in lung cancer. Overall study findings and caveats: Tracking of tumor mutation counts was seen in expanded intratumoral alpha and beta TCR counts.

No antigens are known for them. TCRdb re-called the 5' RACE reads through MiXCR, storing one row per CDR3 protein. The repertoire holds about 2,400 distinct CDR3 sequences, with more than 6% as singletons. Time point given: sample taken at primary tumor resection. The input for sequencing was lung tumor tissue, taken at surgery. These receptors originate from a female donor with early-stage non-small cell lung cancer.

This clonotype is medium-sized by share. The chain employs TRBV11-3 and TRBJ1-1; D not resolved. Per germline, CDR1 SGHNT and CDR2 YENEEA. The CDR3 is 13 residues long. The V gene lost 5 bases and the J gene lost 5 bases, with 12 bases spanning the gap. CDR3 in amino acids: CASSLRAWTEAFF. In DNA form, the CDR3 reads TGTGCCAGCAGCCTGAGGGCCTGGACTGAAGCTTTCTTT. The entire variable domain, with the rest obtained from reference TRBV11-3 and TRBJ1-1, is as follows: EAGVVQSPRYKIIEKKQPVAFWCNPISGHNTLYWYLQNLGQGPELLIRYENEEAVDDSQLPKDRFSAERLKGVDSTLKIQPAELGDSAVYLCASSLRAWTEAFFGQGTRLTVV.

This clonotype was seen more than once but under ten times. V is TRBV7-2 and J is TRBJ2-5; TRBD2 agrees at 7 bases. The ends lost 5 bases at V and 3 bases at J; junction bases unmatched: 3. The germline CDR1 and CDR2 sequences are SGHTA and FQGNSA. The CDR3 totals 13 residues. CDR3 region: CASSTLAKETQYF. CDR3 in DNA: TGTGCCAGCAGCACACTAGCGAAAGAGACCCAGTACTTC.

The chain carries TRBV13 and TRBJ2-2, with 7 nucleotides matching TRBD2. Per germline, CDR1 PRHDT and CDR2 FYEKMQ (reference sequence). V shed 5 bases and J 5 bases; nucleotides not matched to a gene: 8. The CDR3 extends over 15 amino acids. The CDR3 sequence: CASSRGQGGTGELFF. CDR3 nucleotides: TGTGCCAGCAGCCGAGGCCAGGGAGGGACCGGGGAGCTGTTTTTT. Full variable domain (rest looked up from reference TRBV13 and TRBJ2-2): AAGVIQSPRHLIKEKRETATLKCYPIPRHDTVYWYQQGPGQDPQFLISFYEKMQSDKGSIPDRFSAQQFSDYHSELNMSSLELGDSALYFCASSRGQGGTGELFFGEGSRLTVL.

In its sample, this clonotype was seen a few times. DNA for the CDR3: TGCAGCGTTGGCCCGACGGAAAGCTCCTACAATGAGCAGTTCTTC. Protein product: CSVGPTESSYNEQFF. The gene calls are TRBV29-1 and TRBJ2-1; D unclear. Germline values: CDR1 SQVTM, CDR2 ANQGSEA. The CDR3 has 15 amino acids. Between the trimmed V and J ends, which lost 4 bases and 0 bases, there was a span of 13 bases.

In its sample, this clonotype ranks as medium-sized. This CDR3 is CASSLGGGRARGTQYF. The CDR3 region has the DNA TGTGCCAGCAGCTTGGGAGGCGGGAGGGCTCGAGGGACCCAGTACTTC. The chain has TRBV5-4 and TRBJ2-5, with 9 bases matching TRBD2. V lost 0 bases to trimming and J lost 7 bases; unmatched junction nucleotides: 10. Looked up from germline, CDR1 is SGHNT and CDR2 is YYREEE (reference sequence). The CDR3 is made up of 16 amino acids.

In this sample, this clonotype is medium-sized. CDR3 bases: TGTGCCAGCAGGGTGGAGTTAGGGGCTGAAGCTTTCTTT. This sequence encodes CASRVELGAEAFF. This sequence joins TRBV27 and TRBJ1-1; maybe TRBD1 (5 bases). Germline V CDR1 and CDR2: MNHEY, SMNVEV (reference sequence). The CDR3 is 13 residues long. The V end lost 6 bases, the J end lost 6 bases, and 14 bases lay between the germline ends.

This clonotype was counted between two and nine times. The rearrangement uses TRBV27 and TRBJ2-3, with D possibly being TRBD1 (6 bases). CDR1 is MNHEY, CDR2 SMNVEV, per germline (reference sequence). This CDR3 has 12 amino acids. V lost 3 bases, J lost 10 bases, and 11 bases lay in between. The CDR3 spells CASSFSGQSQYF. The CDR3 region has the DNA TGTGCCAGCAGTTTCTCGGGACAATCGCAGTATTTT.

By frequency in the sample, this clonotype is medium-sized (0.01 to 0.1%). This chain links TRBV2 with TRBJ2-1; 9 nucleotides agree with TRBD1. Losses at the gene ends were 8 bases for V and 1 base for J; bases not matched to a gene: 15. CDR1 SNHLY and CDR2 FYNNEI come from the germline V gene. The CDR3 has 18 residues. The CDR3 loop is CASQDVGLGQGSYNEQFF. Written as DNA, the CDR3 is TGTGCCAGCCAAGATGTTGGTTTGGGACAGGGTTCCTACAATGAGCAGTTCTTC.

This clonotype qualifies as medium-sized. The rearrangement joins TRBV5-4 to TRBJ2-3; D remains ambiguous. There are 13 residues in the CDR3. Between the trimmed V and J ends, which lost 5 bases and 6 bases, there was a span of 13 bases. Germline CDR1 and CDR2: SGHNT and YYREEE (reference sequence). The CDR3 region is CASSLHMGDTQYF. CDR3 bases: TGTGCCAGCAGTCTTCATATGGGGGATACGCAGTATTTT.

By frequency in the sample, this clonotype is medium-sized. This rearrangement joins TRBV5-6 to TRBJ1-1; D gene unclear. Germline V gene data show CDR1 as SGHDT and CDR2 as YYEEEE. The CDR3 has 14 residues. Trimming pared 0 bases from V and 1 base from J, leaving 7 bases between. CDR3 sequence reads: CASSLVTKNTEAFF. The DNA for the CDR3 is TGTGCCAGCAGCTTGGTAACCAAGAACACTGAAGCTTTCTTT.

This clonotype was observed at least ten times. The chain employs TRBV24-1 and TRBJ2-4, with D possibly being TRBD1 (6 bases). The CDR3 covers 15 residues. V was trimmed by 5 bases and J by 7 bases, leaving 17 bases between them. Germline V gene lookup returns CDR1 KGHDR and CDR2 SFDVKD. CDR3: CATSARTDGLNIQYF. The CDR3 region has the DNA TGTGCCACCAGTGCGAGGACAGATGGGTTGAACATTCAGTACTTC.

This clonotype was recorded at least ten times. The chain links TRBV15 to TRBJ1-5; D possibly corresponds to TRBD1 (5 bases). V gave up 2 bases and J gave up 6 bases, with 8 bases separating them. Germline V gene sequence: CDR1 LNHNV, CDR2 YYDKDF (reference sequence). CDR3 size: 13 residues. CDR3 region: CATSRRGSQPQHF. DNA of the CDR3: TGTGCCACCAGCAGAAGGGGTTCTCAGCCCCAGCATTTT.

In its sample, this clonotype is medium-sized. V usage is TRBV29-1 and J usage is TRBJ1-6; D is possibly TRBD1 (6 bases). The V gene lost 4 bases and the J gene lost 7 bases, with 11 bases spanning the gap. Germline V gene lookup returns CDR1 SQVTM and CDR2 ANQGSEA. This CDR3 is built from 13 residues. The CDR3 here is CSVAGGPNSPLHF. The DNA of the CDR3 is TGCAGCGTTGCTGGGGGGCCGAATTCACCCCTCCACTTT.

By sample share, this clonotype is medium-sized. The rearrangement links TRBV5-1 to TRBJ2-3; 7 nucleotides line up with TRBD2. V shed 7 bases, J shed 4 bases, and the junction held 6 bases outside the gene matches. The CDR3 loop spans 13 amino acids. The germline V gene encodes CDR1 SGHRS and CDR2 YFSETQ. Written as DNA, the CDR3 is TGCGCCAGCTCTGGCGGGGGAGCAGATACGCAGTATTTT. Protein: CASSGGGADTQYF.

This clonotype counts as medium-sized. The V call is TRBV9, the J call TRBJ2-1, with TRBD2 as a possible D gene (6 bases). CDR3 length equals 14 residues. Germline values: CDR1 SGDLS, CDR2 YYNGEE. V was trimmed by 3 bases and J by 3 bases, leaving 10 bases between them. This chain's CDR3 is CASSAGTYYNEQFF. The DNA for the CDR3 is TGTGCCAGCAGCGCCGGGACTTACTACAATGAGCAGTTCTTC. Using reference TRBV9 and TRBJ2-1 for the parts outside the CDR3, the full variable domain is DSGVTQTPKHLITATGQRVTLRCSPRSGDLSVYWYQQSLDQGLQFLIQYYNGEERAKGNILERFSAQQFPDLHSELNLSSLELGDSALYFCASSAGTYYNEQFFGPGTRLTVL.

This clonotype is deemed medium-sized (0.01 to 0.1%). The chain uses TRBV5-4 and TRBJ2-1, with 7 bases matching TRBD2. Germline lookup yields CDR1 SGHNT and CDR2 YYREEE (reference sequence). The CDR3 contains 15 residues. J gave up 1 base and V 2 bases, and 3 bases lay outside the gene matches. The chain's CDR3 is CASSLEAGSYNEQFF. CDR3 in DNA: TGTGCCAGCAGCTTAGAAGCGGGATCCTACAATGAGCAGTTCTTC. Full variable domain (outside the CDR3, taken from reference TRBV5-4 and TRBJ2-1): ETGVTQSPTHLIKTRGQQVTLRCSSQSGHNTVSWYQQALGQGPQFIFQYYREEENGRGNFPPRFSGLQFPNYSSELNVNALELDDSALYLCASSLEAGSYNEQFFGPGTRLTVL.

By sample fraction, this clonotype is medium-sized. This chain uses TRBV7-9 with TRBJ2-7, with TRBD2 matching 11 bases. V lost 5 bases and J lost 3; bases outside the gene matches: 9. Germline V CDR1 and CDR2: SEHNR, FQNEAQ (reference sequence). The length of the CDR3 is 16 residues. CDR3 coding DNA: TGTGCCAGCAGCACTGGGACTAGCGGACTCAGCTACGAGCAGTACTTC. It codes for CASSTGTSGLSYEQYF.

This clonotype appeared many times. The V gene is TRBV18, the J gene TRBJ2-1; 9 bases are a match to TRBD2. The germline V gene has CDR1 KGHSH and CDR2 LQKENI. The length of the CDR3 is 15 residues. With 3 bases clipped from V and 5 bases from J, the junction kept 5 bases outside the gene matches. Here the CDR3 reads CASSPAAGGHNEQFF. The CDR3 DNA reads TGTGCCAGCTCACCTGCAGCGGGAGGTCACAATGAGCAGTTCTTC.

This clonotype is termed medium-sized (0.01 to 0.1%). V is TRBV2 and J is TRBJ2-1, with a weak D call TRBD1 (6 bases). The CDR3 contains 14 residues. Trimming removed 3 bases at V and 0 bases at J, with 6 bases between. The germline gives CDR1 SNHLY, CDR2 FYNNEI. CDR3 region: CASSEDSSYNEQFF. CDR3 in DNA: TGTGCCAGCAGTGAGGACAGCTCCTACAATGAGCAGTTCTTC.

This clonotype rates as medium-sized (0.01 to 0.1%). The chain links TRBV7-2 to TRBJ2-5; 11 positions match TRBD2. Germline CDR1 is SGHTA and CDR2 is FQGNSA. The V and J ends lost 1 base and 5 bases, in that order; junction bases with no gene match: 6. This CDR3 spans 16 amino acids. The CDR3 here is CASSLGSGRVRETQYF. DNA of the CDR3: TGTGCCAGCAGCTTAGGTAGCGGGAGGGTCCGGGAGACCCAGTACTTC.